Shown below are 32 T cell receptor beta chains from a single sample sequenced in a study of human T cells and chemical hapten exposure. TCRdb re-called the RACE reads with MiXCR, one entry per CDR3 protein. The sample lists fewer than 500,000 distinct CDR3 sequences, around 4.8% seen once, with 2% to 2.5% in the top ten. Time point in this sample: patch test 1, 2 weeks after DPC sensitization. The treatment is: therapeutic diphenylcyclopropenone sensitization with weekly scalp DPC. The specimen was whole blood, collected in connection with sensitization to the hapten diphenylcyclopropenone (DPC). The receptor source for this set is a woman aged 50 to 60 with alopecia areata. Some clones in this sample may be carry-over from other donors' samples.

The chain is built from TRBV9 and TRBJ1-3; perhaps TRBD1 as D (6 bases). CDR1 and CDR2 (germline): SGDLS, YYNGEE. Trimming cost V 3 bases and J 0 bases, with 10 bases left between them. CDR3 size: 15 residues. The DNA for the CDR3 is TGTGCCAGCAGCGCCTGGACAGACTCTGGAAACACCATATATTTT. Translation: CASSAWTDSGNTIYF.

This clonotype has at least ten counts. The rearrangement joins TRBV6-2 or TRBV6-3 to TRBJ2-7; D is ambiguous. The germline V and J ends were trimmed by 5 bases and 1 base, with 9 bases remaining between them. Germline V CDR1 and CDR2: MNHEY, SVGEGT. This CDR3 is 13 amino acids long. DNA of the CDR3: TGTGCCAGCAGTCCCCACTGGTCCTACGAGCAGTACTTC. This sequence encodes CASSPHWSYEQYF.

This clonotype was observed a handful of times. The J gene is TRBJ2-5, the V gene TRBV2; the D call may be TRBD1 or TRBD2 (5 bases each). V lost 7 bases and J lost 2, with 20 bases in between. The CDR3 runs 16 residues. Germline lookup yields CDR1 SNHLY and CDR2 FYNNEI. The CDR3 region is CASTEEIWGSQETQYF. DNA for the CDR3: TGTGCCAGCACCGAGGAAATTTGGGGGAGTCAAGAGACCCAGTACTTC.

This clonotype was picked up a small number of times. The chain is built from TRBV7-9 and TRBJ1-1, with D hard to call. CDR1 and CDR2 from the germline V gene are SEHNR and FQNEAQ (reference sequence). This CDR3 has 11 amino acids. The CDR3 DNA reads as TGTGGAGGTTCGGGGAACACTGAAGCTTTCTTT. Translated: CGGSGNTEAFF.

This clonotype appeared many times. The chain recombines TRBV6-1 with TRBJ2-7; 7 nucleotides agree with TRBD2. With 6 bases clipped from V and 1 base from J, the junction kept 9 bases outside the gene matches. The CDR3 has 15 amino acids. Germline V gene data show CDR1 as MNHNS and CDR2 as SASEGT. The CDR3 reads CASRAYTGGSYEQYF. The CDR3 DNA follows: TGTGCCAGCAGGGCCTATACGGGGGGATCCTACGAGCAGTACTTC.

This clonotype was seen a few times. This chain connects TRBV12-3 or TRBV12-4 to TRBJ1-4; tentatively, D is TRBD1 (6 bases). V lost 4 bases and J lost 10, with 13 bases in between. This CDR3 spans 13 amino acids. The CDR3 region is CASSSLTGGKLFF. In DNA form, the CDR3 reads TGTGCCAGCAGTTCCCTGACAGGTGGAAAACTGTTTTTT.

A few counts support this clonotype. The rearrangement links TRBV30 to TRBJ1-1, with D maybe TRBD1 (6 bases). The ends were cut back, 0 bases at V and 4 bases at J, with 9 bases in the middle. The CDR3 is 13 residues long. From germline, CDR1 is GTSNPN and CDR2 SVGIG (reference sequence). The CDR3 loop is CAWSVGGRTEAFF. The CDR3 nucleotides read TGTGCCTGGAGTGTTGGGGGCCGCACTGAAGCTTTCTTT.

This clonotype was found many times. This chain connects TRBV20-1 to TRBJ2-7; 8 nucleotides match TRBD2. Trimming took 0 bases from V and 7 from J; bases not matched to a gene: 11. Germline CDR1 DFQATT, CDR2 SNEGSKA (reference sequence). This CDR3 is 15 amino acids long. The CDR3 is CSARDVGGRSYEQYF. The DNA of the CDR3 is TGCAGTGCTAGAGATGTCGGCGGGAGGTCGTATGAGCAGTACTTC.

This clonotype appeared many times. The chain couples TRBV12-3 or TRBV12-4 to TRBJ2-1, with D perhaps TRBD1 or TRBD2 (7 bases each). The V gene lost 5 bases and the J gene lost 12 bases, with 35 bases spanning the gap. The CDR3 loop spans 19 amino acids. CDR3: CASSPHGGRGLGAGTGQFF. CDR3 bases: TGTGCCAGCAGTCCCCACGGGGGAAGGGGGCTAGGAGCGGGGACCGGGCAGTTCTTC.

Ten or more counts support this clonotype. J is TRBJ1-1 and V is TRBV5-4, with D possibly being TRBD1 (6 bases). Per germline, CDR1 SGHNT and CDR2 YYREEE (reference sequence). The CDR3 covers 15 residues. V lost 2 bases and J lost 0, with 11 bases in between. The CDR3 is CASSLQGTLNTEAFF. The CDR3 DNA is TGTGCCAGCAGCTTACAGGGTACGCTGAACACTGAAGCTTTCTTT. Based on the CDR3 plus reference TRBV5-4 and TRBJ1-1, the full variable domain is ETGVTQSPTHLIKTRGQQVTLRCSSQSGHNTVSWYQQALGQGPQFIFQYYREEENGRGNFPPRFSGLQFPNYSSELNVNALELDDSALYLCASSLQGTLNTEAFFGQGTRLTVV.

This clonotype was detected only a few times. This chain connects TRBV7-6 to TRBJ1-3, with 8 bases matching TRBD1. CDR3 length: 15 amino acids. Looked up from germline, CDR1 is SGHVS and CDR2 is FNYEAQ. J lost 2 bases, V lost 5 bases, and 5 bases had no gene match. The CDR3 is CASSRDRKTGNTIYF. The CDR3 region has the DNA TGTGCCAGCAGCCGGGACAGGAAAACTGGAAACACCATATATTTT.

This clonotype was detected only once. The chain is built from TRBV13 and TRBJ2-1; D gene uncertain. CDR1 is PRHDT, CDR2 FYEKMQ, per germline (reference sequence). V lost 11 bases and J 8 bases, leaving 16 bases between the germline ends. The CDR3 is 12 amino acids. The CDR3 is CASHCGPDEQFF. The CDR3 DNA sequence: TGTGCCTCACACTGTGGGCCGGATGAGCAGTTCTTC.

This chain uses TRBV4-2 with TRBJ2-3; D unresolved. Between the trimmed V and J ends, which lost 1 base and 5 bases, there was a span of 10 bases. The CDR3 spans 14 residues. The germline gives CDR1 LGHNA, CDR2 YNFKEQ. The CDR3 DNA is TGTGCCAGCAGCCAAGTAAAGGGTGTAGATACGCAGTATTTT. Its protein is CASSQVKGVDTQYF.

This clonotype came up many times. The chain joins TRBV12-3 or TRBV12-4 to TRBJ1-2, with 7 bases aligning to TRBD1. V trimming: 5 bases; J trimming: 4 bases; junction bases outside the gene matches: 10. This CDR3 has 15 amino acids. As DNA, the CDR3 is TGTGCCAGCAGTCCGGGGGACAGAGGCATCTATGGCTACACCTTC. Its protein is CASSPGDRGIYGYTF.

Turning to this clonotype: One base away lies a much larger clone, so this may be a sequencing read error. The chain is built from TRBV9 and TRBJ2-2; a weak D match, TRBD1 (5 bases). The germline gives CDR1 SGDLS, CDR2 YYNGEE. CDR3 length equals 15 residues. In DNA form, the CDR3 reads TGTGCCGGCAGCCCCACGACAGCGAACACCGGGGAGCTGTTTTTT. As protein: CAGSPTTANTGELFF.

This clonotype was observed at least ten times. The junction departs from the called germline gene at one end, perhaps through a read error. The genes are TRBV10-3 and TRBJ1-1; D gene ambiguous. The CDR3 contains 16 residues. CDR1 is ENHRY, CDR2 SYGVKD, per germline. The CDR3 spells CAIRELGPASNTEAFF. As DNA, the CDR3 is TGTGCCATCAGGGAGTTAGGCCCTGCTTCGAACACTGAAGCTTTCTTT.

The rearrangement joins TRBV6-4 to TRBJ2-3, with D possibly being TRBD2 (6 bases). Trimming shortened V by 8 bases and J by 4 bases, and 13 bases separated the two germline ends. CDR3 length equals 13 residues. Germline-derived CDR1 and CDR2 are MRHNA and SNTAGT. CDR3 sequence (DNA): TGTGCCAGCGGCCGGGACTGGGCAGATACGCAGTATTTT. Translation gives CASGRDWADTQYF.

This clonotype appeared many times. The genes are TRBV20-1 and TRBJ2-1; TRBD1 aligns across 9 bases. Germline-derived CDR1 and CDR2 are DFQATT and SNEGSKA (reference sequence). Trimming removed 3 bases from V and 6 bases from J; junction bases left unmatched: 6. CDR3 length: 14 amino acids. CDR3 nucleotide sequence: TGCAGTGCTAGTGGCCCGGGACAGGGCAATGAGCAGTTCTTC. It is translated as CSASGPGQGNEQFF.

The sample holds a few counts of this clonotype. V usage is TRBV11-1 and J usage is TRBJ1-2; TRBD1 matches at 9 bases. This CDR3 comprises 15 residues. V lost 5 bases, J lost 3 bases, and 7 bases stayed unmatched. Germline V gene lookup returns CDR1 SGHAT and CDR2 FQDESV (reference sequence). The CDR3 sequence: CASSGWTGEDYGYTF. The CDR3 DNA reads as TGTGCCAGCAGCGGATGGACAGGGGAGGACTATGGCTACACCTTC.

This clonotype showed up just a few times. The rearrangement uses TRBV6-5 and TRBJ2-3; D is ambiguous. V was clipped by 6 bases and J by 3 bases, with 10 bases between them. The CDR3 is 13 amino acids. Germline V gene data show CDR1 as MNHEY and CDR2 as SVGAGI. The CDR3 DNA sequence: TGTGCCAGCAGACGCCTTGGGACAGATACGCAGTATTTT. Its translation is CASRRLGTDTQYF.

The DNA for the CDR3 is TGTGCCAGCAGTTCCATCGGGGGGCCTACAGATACGCAGTATTTT. Its protein product is CASSSIGGPTDTQYF. The rearrangement joins TRBV7-2 to TRBJ2-3, with D tentatively TRBD2 (7 bases). V gave up 6 bases and J gave up 3 bases, with 16 bases separating them. The CDR3 has 15 residues. Germline V gives CDR1 SGHTA, CDR2 FQGNSA.

This clonotype was seen many times. This chain uses TRBV12-3 or TRBV12-4 with TRBJ2-3; D gene unclear. The CDR3 runs 12 residues. Deletions cut 6 bases from V and 4 bases from J, with 8 bases between. The CDR3 DNA reads as TGTGCCAGCAGCTATACCCCAGATACGCAGTATTTT. It is translated as CASSYTPDTQYF.

In this sample, this clonotype turned up a few times. The J gene is TRBJ1-2, the V gene TRBV5-1, with a possible D match to TRBD1 (5 bases). The CDR3 covers 16 residues. The ends were cut back, 6 bases at V and 0 bases at J, with 18 bases in the middle. Germline values: CDR1 SGHRS, CDR2 YFSETQ. CDR3 in amino acids: CASTPWRGEANYGYTF. The CDR3 region has the DNA TGCGCCAGCACCCCTTGGAGAGGGGAAGCTAACTATGGCTACACCTTC.

This clonotype was counted many times. The chain is built from TRBV2 and TRBJ1-1; tentatively, D is TRBD1 (6 bases). CDR3 size: 18 residues. CDR1 is SNHLY and CDR2 is FYNNEI in the germline V gene. Trimming cost V 6 bases and J 1 base, with 24 bases left between them. CDR3 loop: CASRALFSIRTANTEAFF. In DNA form, the CDR3 reads TGTGCCAGCAGGGCCCTCTTTTCAATTCGGACAGCGAACACTGAAGCTTTCTTT.

This clonotype was counted ten times or more. The J gene is TRBJ1-3, the V gene TRBV10-3, with D hard to call. The V gene's germline CDR1 is ENHRY and CDR2 SYGVKD. The CDR3 sequence is 14 residues long. V shed 11 bases and J shed 0 bases, with 14 bases lying between them. The chain's CDR3 is CAVSGADSGNTIYF. DNA for the CDR3: TGTGCCGTCTCCGGAGCGGACTCTGGAAACACCATATATTTT.

Comments on this clonotype: A read error may explain this, as a much larger clone is one base away. The V and J genes are TRBV12-3 or TRBV12-4 and TRBJ1-3; D is perhaps TRBD1 (6 bases). This CDR3 region has 15 residues. For the CDR3, the DNA is TGTGCCAGCAGTTTAGCCGCCCCCAGGGGAAACACCATAAATTTT. This translates into CASSLAAPRGNTINF.

This clonotype was seen repeatedly, ten times or more. This sequence joins TRBV6-1 and TRBJ2-7; D uncertain. Per the germline V gene, CDR1 is MNHNS and CDR2 is SASEGT. With 9 bases removed from V and 3 bases from J, the gap between germline ends came to 9 bases. There are 11 residues in the CDR3. CDR3: CASNAVYEQYF. The CDR3 DNA sequence: TGTGCCAGTAATGCTGTCTACGAGCAGTACTTC.

This clonotype was detected many times. This chain uses TRBV20-1 with TRBJ2-3; D call uncertain. Trimming pared 0 bases from V and 6 bases from J, leaving 7 bases between. The CDR3 has 12 amino acids. Germline CDR1 DFQATT, CDR2 SNEGSKA (reference sequence). For the CDR3, the DNA is TGCAGTGCTAGAGATCTATGGGATACGCAGTATTTT. Amino acids: CSARDLWDTQYF.

This clonotype appeared many times. This chain joins TRBV28 and TRBJ1-1; 7 bases match TRBD1. From germline, CDR1 is MDHEN and CDR2 SYDVKM. This CDR3 spans 13 amino acids. Unmatched junction bases numbered 6, after V lost 7 bases and J lost 4 bases. The CDR3 DNA reads as TGTGCCAGCACTACAGGGGAACGCACTGAAGCTTTCTTT. Protein product: CASTTGERTEAFF.

This clonotype was seen ten or more times. The CDR3 nucleotides read TGTGCCAGCAGCGCCGGGACAGGGGGGAAAGATACGCAGTATTTT. It codes for CASSAGTGGKDTQYF. The chain recombines TRBV9 with TRBJ2-3; the match to TRBD1 covers 11 bases. The V and J ends lost 3 bases and 5 bases, in that order; junction bases with no gene match: 5. The CDR3 spans 15 residues. CDR1 and CDR2 (germline): SGDLS, YYNGEE.

V gene TRBV10-3 combines with J gene TRBJ1-1, with D maybe TRBD1 (6 bases). The CDR3 runs to 11 residues. Germline CDR1 reads ENHRY; CDR2 reads SYGVKD. The ends were cut back, 7 bases at V and 8 bases at J, with 11 bases in the middle. CDR3 sequence (DNA): TGTGCCATCACAAAGGACAGCGAAGCTTTCTTT. Translating it yields CAITKDSEAFF.

In this sample, this clonotype turned up a few times. The rearrangement uses TRBV29-1 and TRBJ2-7; D possibly corresponds to TRBD1 (5 bases). Deletions cut 5 bases from V and 5 bases from J, with 10 bases between. This CDR3 is 11 amino acids long. Per germline, CDR1 SQVTM and CDR2 ANQGSEA. The DNA of the CDR3 is TGCAGCGTTAATGACAGTAACGAGCAGTACTTC. This sequence encodes CSVNDSNEQYF.